This T cell receptor beta chain was recorded in a study of post-analysis software for immune sequencing data. On the study more broadly: Relapsing-remitting, secondary progressive and progressive-relapsing multiple sclerosis were all included among the disease courses.

On this clonotype itself: Its specificity is not known.

Regarding the study as a whole: F-measure co-clustering was strong for batch-matched samples. Normalized Chao1 diversity was significantly lower in multiple sclerosis patients than in controls. Controls had lower frequencies than patients of roughly five TRBV segments, which included TRBV5-6, TRBV5-1 and TRBV20-1.

The germline V gene has CDR1 SGHAT and CDR2 FQNNGV. The CDR3 loop spans 15 amino acids. V was shortened by 8 bases and J by 2 bases, with 17 bases between the two germline ends. The TCR beta cDNA libraries carried unique molecular identifiers. The source material, roughly 0.9 to 11 million T cells, gave rise to 500,000 or so cDNA molecules. TCRdb ran MiXCR on the PCR reads and lists one entry per CDR3 protein. The sample records 150,000 to 200,000 distinct CDR3 sequences, approximately 30% being singletons. This chain connects TRBV11-2 to TRBJ2-3; weak D call: TRBD2 (6 bases). The receptor comes from a girl aged 10-17 years with multiple sclerosis. Specimen: blood. The CDR3 coding sequence is TGTGCCAGCGGATCTAGGGGCGGGGTCACAGATACGCAGTATTTT. Translated: CASGSRGGVTDTQYF. The complete variable domain, with remaining parts taken from reference TRBV11-2 and TRBJ2-3, reads EAGVAQSPRYKIIEKRQSVAFWCNPISGHATLYWYQQILGQGPKLLIQFQNNGVVDDSQLPKDRFSAERLKGVDSTLKIQPAKLEDSAVYLCASGSRGGVTDTQYFGPGTRLTVL.